One sample yielded the 16 T cell receptor beta chains listed below, sequenced in a study of CD8 T cells in Susac syndrome. With random hexamers, 0.5 to 1 ug RNA was reverse transcribed. One entry per CDR3 protein, called by TCRdb with MiXCR from the immunoSEQ multiplex PCR reads. The sample shows some 170,000 distinct CDR3 sequences, 85% to 95% of them seen only once. Specimen: CD4+ T cells from PBMCs. The receptor source for this set is a human donor in good health.

This clonotype occurred a few times. The gene calls are TRBV5-6 and TRBJ1-2; no firm D call. V was pared by 0 bases and J by 2 bases, with 5 bases between. CDR1 and CDR2 (germline): SGHDT, YYEEEE. This CDR3 has 13 amino acids. The CDR3 spells CASSLDRNYGYTF. The CDR3 coding sequence is TGTGCCAGCAGCTTGGACAGAAACTATGGCTACACCTTC.

This chain joins TRBV19 and TRBJ2-2; D is possibly TRBD1 or TRBD2 (5 bases each). Germline CDR1 reads LNHDA; CDR2 reads SQIVND (reference sequence). The CDR3 totals 14 residues. V lost 5 bases to trimming and J lost 4 bases, with 11 bases between them. This chain's CDR3 is CASSVTGGTGELFF. The CDR3, as DNA: TGTGCCAGTAGTGTTACAGGAGGCACCGGGGAGCTGTTTTTT.

The genes are TRBV7-2 and TRBJ2-7; tentative D call: TRBD1 (5 bases). The CDR3 spans 16 residues. Germline lookup yields CDR1 SGHTA and CDR2 FQGNSA. The V end lost 5 bases, the J end lost 0 bases, and 17 bases lay between the germline ends. CDR3 DNA sequence: TGTGCCAGCAGCCCCCAGGGCACCTTACTCTCCTACGAGCAGTACTTC. It encodes CASSPQGTLLSYEQYF.

This clonotype was seen just once. The genes are TRBV5-6 and TRBJ1-5; the D gene is possibly TRBD1 (5 bases). Germline assignment: CDR1 SGHDT and CDR2 YYEEEE. The CDR3 sequence is 15 residues long. Trimming took 2 bases from V and 1 from J, leaving 10 bases between them. CDR3 residues: CASSFYGGSNQPQHF. The CDR3 nucleotides read TGTGCCAGCAGCTTTTACGGGGGGAGCAATCAGCCCCAGCATTTT.

V and J are TRBV9 and TRBJ2-2, with no clear D. The CDR3 has 12 residues. V lost 5 bases to trimming and J lost 7 bases, with 9 bases between them. In germline, CDR1 is SGDLS, CDR2 YYNGEE. The CDR3 loop is CASRAQVGELFF. The CDR3 region has the DNA TGTGCCAGCAGAGCCCAGGTCGGGGAGCTGTTTTTT.

V is TRBV9 and J is TRBJ2-5; 11 bases are a match to TRBD2. The CDR3 spans 15 residues. V trimming: 3 bases; J trimming: 4 bases; junction bases outside the gene matches: 5. Germline values: CDR1 SGDLS, CDR2 YYNGEE. The CDR3 DNA reads TGTGCCAGCAGCGCCCTCGGGACTAGCGGAGAGACCCAGTACTTC. It specifies CASSALGTSGETQYF.

The CDR3: CASSPRTGNNSPLHF. In nucleotides, the CDR3 is TGTGCCAGCAGCCCAAGGACGGGGAATAATTCACCCCTCCACTTT. The chain recombines TRBV3-1 with TRBJ1-6; no firm D call. V was clipped by 4 bases and J by 5 bases, with 12 bases between them. Looked up from germline, CDR1 is LGHDT and CDR2 is YNNKEL (reference sequence). There are 15 residues in the CDR3.

The CDR3 spells CASSQEQGPFTEAFF. As DNA, the CDR3 is TGTGCCAGCAGCCAAGAACAGGGTCCTTTCACTGAAGCTTTCTTT. The rearrangement links TRBV3-1 to TRBJ1-1, with a weak D call TRBD1 (6 bases). This CDR3 region has 15 residues. The V gene lost 0 bases and the J gene lost 4 bases, with 12 bases spanning the gap. CDR1 and CDR2 (germline): LGHDT, YNNKEL (reference sequence).

In its sample, this clonotype was seen a few times. The chain couples TRBV18 to TRBJ2-7; tentatively, D is TRBD1 or TRBD2 (6 bases each). This CDR3 region has 16 residues. V was shortened by 6 bases and J by 2 bases, with 20 bases between the two germline ends. Germline lookup yields CDR1 KGHSH and CDR2 LQKENI. The CDR3 sequence is CASSPRGGGQAYEQYF. In DNA, the CDR3 is TGTGCCAGCTCTCCGCGAGGTGGGGGGCAAGCCTACGAGCAGTACTTC.

This chain uses TRBV5-4 with TRBJ2-5, with D possibly matching TRBD2 (7 bases). The V end lost 5 bases, the J end lost 2 bases, and 13 bases lay between the germline ends. The CDR3 totals 14 residues. Germline loops: CDR1 SGHNT, CDR2 YYREEE (reference sequence). DNA for the CDR3: TGTGCCAGCAGTTTAGGGGGGGCACAAGAGACCCAGTACTTC. The encoded protein is CASSLGGAQETQYF. Full variable domain (remainder filled in from reference TRBV5-4 and TRBJ2-5): ETGVTQSPTHLIKTRGQQVTLRCSSQSGHNTVSWYQQALGQGPQFIFQYYREEENGRGNFPPRFSGLQFPNYSSELNVNALELDDSALYLCASSLGGAQETQYFGPGTRLLVL.

The gene calls are TRBV7-9 and TRBJ1-3; D unresolved. Germline V lookup: CDR1 SEHNR, CDR2 FQNEAQ (reference sequence). Trimming pared 5 bases from V and 0 bases from J, leaving 8 bases between. The CDR3 consists of 14 residues. The chain's CDR3 is CASSPQSSGNTIYF. The CDR3 DNA follows: TGTGCCAGCAGCCCACAGAGCTCTGGAAACACCATATATTTT. Full variable domain (outside the CDR3, taken from reference TRBV7-9 and TRBJ1-3): DTGVSQNPRHKITKRGQNVTFRCDPISEHNRLYWYRQTLGQGPEFLTYFQNEAQLEKSRLLSDRFSAERPKGSFSTLEIQRTEQGDSAMYLCASSPQSSGNTIYFGEGSWLTVV.

The V call is TRBV5-1, the J call TRBJ2-7; possible D gene TRBD1, 5 bases. The CDR3 runs 13 residues. V lost 0 bases and J lost 5, with 9 bases in between. Germline V gene lookup returns CDR1 SGHRS and CDR2 YFSETQ. The CDR3 sequence: CASSLEGADEQYF. In DNA, the CDR3 is TGCGCCAGCAGCTTGGAAGGGGCGGACGAGCAGTACTTC.

The CDR3: CASSPTRELWANVLTF. The CDR3 DNA is TGTGCCAGCAGCCCTACGCGAGAGCTCTGGGCCAACGTCCTGACTTTC. The chain joins TRBV27 to TRBJ2-6; no clear D gene. The germline gives CDR1 MNHEY, CDR2 SMNVEV (reference sequence). Trimming took off 6 bases at V and 5 bases at J, with 17 bases between the two ends. CDR3 size: 16 residues.

The chain recombines TRBV20-1 with TRBJ2-7; 8 nucleotides match TRBD1. Germline loops: CDR1 DFQATT, CDR2 SNEGSKA (reference sequence). The length of the CDR3 is 14 residues. V lost 5 bases, J lost 3 bases, and 9 bases stayed unmatched. The CDR3 region is CSAPDRGTVYEQYF. CDR3 sequence (DNA): TGCAGTGCTCCAGACAGGGGAACCGTCTACGAGCAGTACTTC.

On this clonotype itself: A read error may account for a junction end that differs from germline. The V and J genes are TRBV20-1 and TRBJ1-2; TRBD1 aligns across 9 bases. CDR3 length equals 13 residues. Germline lookup yields CDR1 DFQATT and CDR2 SNEGSKA (reference sequence). CDR3 residues: CSATTGTGLGIAF. The CDR3 DNA reads TGCAGTGCTACAACCGGGACAGGGCTGGGCATAGCCTTC.

To note about this clonotype: Germline is not matched at one junction end, which may reflect a read error. The chain combines TRBV19 with TRBJ1-6; no reliable D call. This CDR3 is built from 17 residues. Germline CDR1 is LNHDA and CDR2 is SQIVND (reference sequence). CDR3 sequence reads: CASSMESLSSYNSPLHF. The CDR3 DNA sequence: TGTGCCAGTAGTATGGAGAGCCTCAGCTCCTATAATTCGCCCCTCCACTTT. Using reference TRBV19 and TRBJ1-6 for the parts outside the CDR3, the full variable domain is DGGITQSPKYLFRKEGQNVTLSCEQNLNHDAMYWYRQDPGQGLRLIYYSQIVNDFQKGDIAEGYSVSREKKESFPLTVTSAQKNPTAFYLCASSMESLSSYNSPLHFGNGTRLTVT.